This is a list of T cell receptor beta chains from one sample in a study of human T cells and chemical hapten exposure. TCRdb redid the calling of the RACE reads with MiXCR, one entry per CDR3 protein. The sample has some 100,000 distinct CDR3 sequences; about 9.3% are singletons. This specimen consisted of whole blood, obtained in connection with sensitization to the hapten diphenylcyclopropenone (DPC). The receptors originated from a woman between 35 and 50 years old with alopecia areata. Some clones in this sample may be carry-over from other donors' samples. Each CDR3 is given with its conserved first and last residue. A D gene is named only where the DNA matches it firmly. A row's size may be missing; if present it is once, few, many or a size class.

d_call: TRBD2
cdr3_length: 15
clone_size: many
j_call: TRBJ2-5
v_call: TRBV9
cdr3_nt: TGTGCCAGCAGCGGGGGACTAGCGGGAGGGGAGACCCAGTACTTC
cdr3_aa: CASSGGLAGGETQYF

d_call: TRBD1
cdr3_length: 14
clone_size: many
j_call: TRBJ1-5
v_call: TRBV20-1
cdr3_nt: TGCAGTGCAAACGGACTTGGGGACAGGGCGGCCCAGCATTTT
cdr3_aa: CSANGLGDRAAQHF

d_call: -
cdr3_length: 14
clone_size: few
j_call: TRBJ2-2
v_call: TRBV30
cdr3_nt: TGTGCCTGGAGTGTAGGCAGCAACACCGGGGAGCTGTTTTTT
cdr3_aa: CAWSVGSNTGELFF

d_call: -
cdr3_length: 17
clone_size: few
j_call: TRBJ1-1
v_call: TRBV7-2
cdr3_nt: TGTGCCAGCAGCCCACGGGGGGCCCGGGTGGCGAACACTGAAGCTTTCTTT
cdr3_aa: CASSPRGARVANTEAFF

d_call: TRBD2
cdr3_length: 15
clone_size: once
j_call: TRBJ2-1
v_call: TRBV6-2/TRBV6-3
cdr3_nt: TGTGCCAGCAGTTGGACTAGCGGGTCCTACAATGAGCAGTTCTTC
cdr3_aa: CASSWTSGSYNEQFF

d_call: -
cdr3_length: 12
clone_size: many
j_call: TRBJ1-2
v_call: TRBV29-1
cdr3_nt: TGCAGCGTTAGGGGACCGGATTATGGCTACACCTTC
cdr3_aa: CSVRGPDYGYTF

d_call: -
cdr3_length: 14
clone_size: many
j_call: TRBJ2-5
v_call: TRBV7-7
cdr3_nt: TGTGCTAGCAGCTTGAAAGGGGCCCAAGAGACCCAGTACTTC
cdr3_aa: CASSLKGAQETQYF

d_call: -
cdr3_length: 12
clone_size: -
j_call: TRBJ2-7
v_call: TRBV29-1
cdr3_nt: TGCAGCGTTTCTTTCGGGAGTCGCGAGCAGTACTTC
cdr3_aa: CSVSFGSREQYF

d_call: -
cdr3_length: 15
clone_size: few
j_call: TRBJ2-2
v_call: TRBV6-2/TRBV6-3
cdr3_nt: TGTGCCAGCAGCAGACAAGGCCTAAACACCGGGGAGCTGTTTTTT
cdr3_aa: CASSRQGLNTGELFF

d_call: -
cdr3_length: 14
clone_size: -
j_call: TRBJ2-7
v_call: TRBV2
cdr3_nt: TGTGCCAGCAGTGAAGGGGAGGCCCCCCTGCGGCAGTACTTC
cdr3_aa: CASSEGEAPLRQYF

d_call: -
cdr3_length: 15
clone_size: few
j_call: TRBJ2-7
v_call: TRBV4-1
cdr3_nt: TGCGCCAGCAGCCATCACTCCGGGGGCTCCTACGAGCAGTACTTC
cdr3_aa: CASSHHSGGSYEQYF

d_call: -
cdr3_length: 17
clone_size: few
j_call: TRBJ2-7
v_call: TRBV3-1
cdr3_nt: TGTGCCAGCAGCCAGACCTCCGCGGGTCCTCACCCCTACGAGCAGTACTTC
cdr3_aa: CASSQTSAGPHPYEQYF

d_call: -
cdr3_length: 15
clone_size: many
j_call: TRBJ2-5
v_call: TRBV7-2
cdr3_nt: TGTGCCAGCAGCTTAGTCGGCGACTGGGAAGAGACCCAGTACTTC
cdr3_aa: CASSLVGDWEETQYF

d_call: -
cdr3_length: 13
clone_size: -
j_call: TRBJ2-3
v_call: TRBV5-1
cdr3_nt: TGCGCCAGCAGCTACCGGACTCGGGATACGCAGTATTTT
cdr3_aa: CASSYRTRDTQYF

d_call: -
cdr3_length: 15
clone_size: -
j_call: TRBJ2-3
v_call: TRBV4-2
cdr3_nt: TGTGCCAGCAGCCTCGATTCGGGACCTACAGATACGCAGTATTTT
cdr3_aa: CASSLDSGPTDTQYF

d_call: TRBD2
cdr3_length: 15
clone_size: few
j_call: TRBJ2-1
v_call: TRBV18
cdr3_nt: TGTGCCAGCTCACCTGACGCGGGTCTAGCGGGAGGGCCTTTCTTC
cdr3_aa: CASSPDAGLAGGPFF

d_call: -
cdr3_length: 11
clone_size: -
j_call: TRBJ2-7
v_call: TRBV28
cdr3_nt: TGTGCCAGCAGTTCCCCGGTTGGGGAGTACTTC
cdr3_aa: CASSSPVGEYF

d_call: -
cdr3_length: 13
clone_size: many
j_call: TRBJ2-1
v_call: TRBV7-9
cdr3_nt: TGTGCCAGCCATAGGTCTAGCCACAATGAGCAGTTCTTC
cdr3_aa: CASHRSSHNEQFF

d_call: TRBD1
cdr3_length: 15
clone_size: few
j_call: TRBJ2-5
v_call: TRBV11-2
cdr3_nt: TGTGCCAGCAGCCCTAGGGACAGGGGGCAAGAGACCCAGTACTTC
cdr3_aa: CASSPRDRGQETQYF

d_call: TRBD2
cdr3_length: 15
clone_size: many
j_call: TRBJ2-5
v_call: TRBV6-6
cdr3_nt: TGTGCCAGCAGTTCGACTAGCGGCTCCCAAGAGACCCAGTACTTC
cdr3_aa: CASSSTSGSQETQYF

d_call: -
cdr3_length: 13
clone_size: few
j_call: TRBJ2-1
v_call: TRBV20-1
cdr3_nt: TGCAGTGCGCAGACACCCCCCTACAATGAGCAGTTCTTC
cdr3_aa: CSAQTPPYNEQFF

d_call: -
cdr3_length: 15
clone_size: -
j_call: TRBJ1-1
v_call: TRBV5-4
cdr3_nt: TGTGCCAGCAGCTCCATTGGACAGCCGAACACTGAAGCTTTCTTT
cdr3_aa: CASSSIGQPNTEAFF

d_call: -
cdr3_length: 13
clone_size: few
j_call: TRBJ1-5
v_call: TRBV12-3/TRBV12-4
cdr3_nt: TGTGCCAGCAGCCGGCTTGGGGGGCAGCCCCAGCATTTT
cdr3_aa: CASSRLGGQPQHF

d_call: -
cdr3_length: 13
clone_size: -
j_call: TRBJ2-7
v_call: TRBV7-2
cdr3_nt: TGTGCCAGCAGAGGACAGTTAGCGGGCGAGCAGTACTTC
cdr3_aa: CASRGQLAGEQYF

d_call: -
cdr3_length: 13
clone_size: -
j_call: TRBJ1-1
v_call: TRBV28
cdr3_nt: TGTGCCAGCAGCTACGTATATAACTCTGAAGCTTTCTTT
cdr3_aa: CASSYVYNSEAFF

d_call: -
cdr3_length: 15
clone_size: -
j_call: TRBJ2-2
v_call: TRBV5-4
cdr3_nt: TGTGCCAGCAGCACCTCTAGCCCCGACACCGGGGAGCTGTTTTTT
cdr3_aa: CASSTSSPDTGELFF

d_call: TRBD2
cdr3_length: 16
clone_size: -
j_call: TRBJ2-7
v_call: TRBV28
cdr3_nt: TGTGCCAGCAGTCTGCACTTTGGGACTAGCTCGGGCGAGCAGTACTTC
cdr3_aa: CASSLHFGTSSGEQYF

d_call: -
cdr3_length: 15
clone_size: few
j_call: TRBJ2-3
v_call: TRBV28
cdr3_nt: TGTGCCAGCAGTTTAGTGGGTCTTAGCACAGATACGCAGTATTTT
cdr3_aa: CASSLVGLSTDTQYF